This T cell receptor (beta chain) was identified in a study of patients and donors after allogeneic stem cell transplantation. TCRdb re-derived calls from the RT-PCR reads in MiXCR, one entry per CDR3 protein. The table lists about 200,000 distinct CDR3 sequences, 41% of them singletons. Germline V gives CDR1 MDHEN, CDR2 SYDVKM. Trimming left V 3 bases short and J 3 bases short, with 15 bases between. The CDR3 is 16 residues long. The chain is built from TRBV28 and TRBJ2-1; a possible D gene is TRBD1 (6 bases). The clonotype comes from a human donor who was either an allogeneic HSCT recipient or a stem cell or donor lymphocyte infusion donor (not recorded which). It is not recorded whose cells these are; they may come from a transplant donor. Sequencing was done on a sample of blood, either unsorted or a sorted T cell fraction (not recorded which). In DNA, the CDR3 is TGTGCCAGCAGTTTGCCAGGGGAAAGGCTCTACAATGAGCAGTTCTTC. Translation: CASSLPGERLYNEQFF.